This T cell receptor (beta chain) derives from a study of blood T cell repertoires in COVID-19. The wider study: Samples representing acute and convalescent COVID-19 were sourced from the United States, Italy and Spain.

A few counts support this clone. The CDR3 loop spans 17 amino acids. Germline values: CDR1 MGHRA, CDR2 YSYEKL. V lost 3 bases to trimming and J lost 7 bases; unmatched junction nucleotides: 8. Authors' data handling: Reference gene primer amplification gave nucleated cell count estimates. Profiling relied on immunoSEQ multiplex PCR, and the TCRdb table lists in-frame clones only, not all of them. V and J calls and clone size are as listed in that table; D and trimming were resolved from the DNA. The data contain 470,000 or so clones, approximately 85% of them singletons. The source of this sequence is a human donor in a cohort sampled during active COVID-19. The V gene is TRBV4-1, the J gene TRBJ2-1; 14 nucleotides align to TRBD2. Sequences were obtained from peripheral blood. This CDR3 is CASSQEPGLAGDNEQFF. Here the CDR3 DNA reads TGCGCCAGCAGCCAGGAACCGGGACTAGCGGGAGATAATGAGCAGTTCTTC.